This is a list of T cell receptor beta chains from one sample in a study of T cell responses to AZD1222 COVID-19 vaccine. The method was immunoSEQ multiplex PCR; TCRdb's version includes in-frame clones alone and lacks a portion of them. The top ten clones hold roughly 2.4% of a sample with 95,000 to 150,000 clones, around 85% of them seen once. Sequencing was performed on peripheral blood, taken on day 0 of AZD1222 vaccination. The receptor set was obtained from an adult in good health. Each CDR3 is given with its conserved first and last residue. A D gene is named only where the DNA matches it firmly. The size field is filled for only some rows; it gives once, few, many or a size class.

TRBV5-8,NA,NA,TRBJ1-1,CASSLRSGNTEAFF,TGTGCCAGCAGCTTGAGGTCGGGAAACACTGAAGCTTTCTTT
TRBV10-3,TRBD1,NA,TRBJ1-5,CAISVDRGNQPQHF,TGTGCCATCAGTGTTGACAGGGGCAATCAGCCCCAGCATTTT
TRBV28,NA,NA,TRBJ1-5,CASSSAQITHSNQPQHF,TGTGCCAGCAGTTCGGCTCAGATTACACATAGCAATCAGCCCCAGCATTTT
TRBV10-1,TRBD1,NA,TRBJ2-3,CASEPGQGADTQYF,TGCGCCAGCGAACCCGGACAGGGCGCAGATACGCAGTATTTT
TRBV7-9,NA,few,TRBJ1-3,CASSLAPTGNTIYF,TGTGCCAGCAGCCTCGCGCCAACTGGAAACACCATATATTTT
TRBV2,NA,NA,TRBJ2-7,CASRLRAEQYF,TGTGCCAGCAGGCTACGAGCAGAGCAGTACTTC
TRBV3-1/TRBV3-2,NA,NA,TRBJ1-2,CASSLSGSAGYTF,TGTGCCAGCAGCCTGTCGGGGTCCGCGGGCTACACCTTC
TRBV19,TRBD1,NA,TRBJ1-2,CASKLTGIGYGYTF,TGTGCCAGTAAGCTGACAGGGATAGGCTATGGCTACACCTTC
TRBV3-1/TRBV3-2,NA,NA,TRBJ2-7,CASSQAGPYEQYF,TGTGCCAGCAGCCAAGCAGGACCCTACGAGCAGTACTTC
TRBV2,TRBD1,NA,TRBJ1-4,CASRTGARATNEKLFF,TGTGCCAGCCGGACAGGGGCCCGTGCAACTAATGAAAAACTGTTTTTT
TRBV7-2,NA,NA,TRBJ1-5,CASRPDRNSNQPQHF,TGTGCCAGCAGACCGGACCGGAATAGCAATCAGCCCCAGCATTTT
TRBV4-1,NA,NA,TRBJ1-3,CASSLGRAFSTGNTIYF,TGCGCCAGCAGCCTCGGCAGGGCTTTTTCTACAGGAAACACCATATATTTT
TRBV5-1,TRBD1,NA,TRBJ2-3,CASSTEPGGMDTQYF,TGCGCCAGCAGCACCGAACCAGGGGGCATGGATACGCAGTATTTT
TRBV6-6,NA,once,TRBJ2-7,CASSPSWGGVGYEQYF,TGTGCCAGCAGCCCCAGCTGGGGCGGAGTAGGCTACGAGCAGTACTTC
TRBV28,NA,NA,TRBJ1-2,CASSLMGNYGYTF,TGTGCCAGCAGTTTGATGGGGAACTATGGCTACACCTTC
TRBV4-2,TRBD2,NA,TRBJ2-7,CASSQGRLGTSSYEQYF,TGTGCCAGCAGCCAAGGGAGGTTAGGGACTAGCTCCTACGAGCAGTACTTC
TRBV5-4,NA,few,TRBJ1-5,CASSLGGALHQPQHF,TGTGCCAGCAGCTTGGGGGGGGCTCTCCATCAGCCCCAGCATTTT
TRBV6-5,NA,NA,TRBJ1-5,CASSSPGLNQPQHF,TGTGCCAGCAGTTCCCCGGGGCTCAATCAGCCCCAGCATTTT
TRBV28,TRBD1,NA,TRBJ1-6,CASSGQGNSPLHF,TGTGCCAGCAGCGGACAGGGCAATTCACCCCTCCACTTT
TRBV7-9,TRBD2,NA,TRBJ2-1,CASSAQAGGGNEQFF,TGTGCCAGCAGCGCCCAAGCGGGAGGAGGGAATGAGCAGTTCTTC